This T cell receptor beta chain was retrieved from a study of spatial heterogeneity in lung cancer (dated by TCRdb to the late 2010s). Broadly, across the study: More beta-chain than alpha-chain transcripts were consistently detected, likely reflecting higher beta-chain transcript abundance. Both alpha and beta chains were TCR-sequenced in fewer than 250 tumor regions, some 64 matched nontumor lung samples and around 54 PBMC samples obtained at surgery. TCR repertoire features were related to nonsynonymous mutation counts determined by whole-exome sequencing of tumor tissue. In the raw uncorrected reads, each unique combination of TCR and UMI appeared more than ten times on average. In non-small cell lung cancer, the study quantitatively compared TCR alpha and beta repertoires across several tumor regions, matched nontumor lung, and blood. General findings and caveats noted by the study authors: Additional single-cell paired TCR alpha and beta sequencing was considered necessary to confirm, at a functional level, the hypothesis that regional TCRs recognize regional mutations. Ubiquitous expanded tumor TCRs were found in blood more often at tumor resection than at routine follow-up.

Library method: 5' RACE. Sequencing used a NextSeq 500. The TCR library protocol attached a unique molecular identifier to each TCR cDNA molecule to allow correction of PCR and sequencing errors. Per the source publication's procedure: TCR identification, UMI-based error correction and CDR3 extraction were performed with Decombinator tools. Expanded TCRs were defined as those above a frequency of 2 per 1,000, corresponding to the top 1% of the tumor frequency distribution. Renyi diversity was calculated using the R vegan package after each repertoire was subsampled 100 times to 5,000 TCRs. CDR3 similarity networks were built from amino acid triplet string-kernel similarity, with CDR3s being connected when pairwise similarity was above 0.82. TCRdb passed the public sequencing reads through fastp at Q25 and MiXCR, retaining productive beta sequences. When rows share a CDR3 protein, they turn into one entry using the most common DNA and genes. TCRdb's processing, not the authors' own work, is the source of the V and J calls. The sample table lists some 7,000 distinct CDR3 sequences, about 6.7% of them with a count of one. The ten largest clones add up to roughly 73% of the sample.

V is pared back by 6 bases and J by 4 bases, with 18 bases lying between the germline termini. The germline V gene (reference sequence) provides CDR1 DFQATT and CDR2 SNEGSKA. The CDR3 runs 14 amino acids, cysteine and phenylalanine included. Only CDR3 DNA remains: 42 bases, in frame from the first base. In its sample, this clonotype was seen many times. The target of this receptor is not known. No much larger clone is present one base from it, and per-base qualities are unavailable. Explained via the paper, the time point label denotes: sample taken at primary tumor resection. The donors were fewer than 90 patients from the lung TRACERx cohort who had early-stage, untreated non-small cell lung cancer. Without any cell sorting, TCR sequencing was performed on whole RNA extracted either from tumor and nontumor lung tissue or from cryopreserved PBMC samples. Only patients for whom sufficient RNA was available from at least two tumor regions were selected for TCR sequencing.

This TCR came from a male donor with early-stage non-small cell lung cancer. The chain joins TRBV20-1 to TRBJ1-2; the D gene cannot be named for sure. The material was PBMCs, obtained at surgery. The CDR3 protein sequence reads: CSAGAPGPRYGYTF. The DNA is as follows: TGCAGTGCCGGCGCTCCTGGGCCCCGCTATGGCTACACCTTC.